The rows below give T cell receptor beta chains drawn from one sample of a study of blood T cell repertoires in COVID-19. TCRdb's copy holds only in-frame clones and misses some; the assay was immunoSEQ multiplex PCR. The sample lists tens of thousands of clones, 87% occurring once. The material sequenced was peripheral blood. The receptor source for this set is a woman of 80 years or more with active or convalescent COVID-19. The CDR3 runs from the conserved cysteine through the conserved F or W. A D gene is named only where the DNA matches it firmly. Not every row has a clone size; where given, it reads once, few, many or a size class.

clone_size j_call v_call d_call cdr3_nt cdr3_aa
- TRBJ2-3 TRBV18 TRBD1 TGTGCCAGCTCACCCGACAGGGTAGCAGATACGCAGTATTTT CASSPDRVADTQYF
- TRBJ2-1 TRBV9 - TGTGCCAGCAGCGTAGTTTCCGGGGAGCAGTTCTTC CASSVVSGEQFF
- TRBJ1-5 TRBV6-1 - TGTGCCAGCAGTGAAGCAAGAGGACATAGCAATCAGCCCCAGCATTTT CASSEARGHSNQPQHF
- TRBJ2-2 TRBV19 - TGTGCCAGTAGTTTGGCAGTGAACACCGGGGAGCTGTTTTTT CASSLAVNTGELFF
once TRBJ2-1 TRBV4-3 - TGCGCCAGCAGCCAAGATTGGGGGGGCACCTACAATGAGCAGTTCTTC CASSQDWGGTYNEQFF
- TRBJ2-7 TRBV29-1 TRBD2 TGCAGCGTTGCGGGGGGGCCCTACGAGCAGTACTTC CSVAGGPYEQYF
- TRBJ1-1 TRBV7-9 - TGTGCCAGCAGCCACTCCTGGAGGGGATCTCGAACTGAAGCTTTCTTT CASSHSWRGSRTEAFF
- TRBJ2-5 TRBV14 TRBD2 TGTGCCAGCAGCCTTGAGATTCTAGCGGGAGGAGGTGAGACCCAGTACTTC CASSLEILAGGGETQYF
- TRBJ1-2 TRBV6-5 TRBD1 TGTGCCAGCAGTTACGCGACCGGGACAGGAGTCTATGGCTACACCTTC CASSYATGTGVYGYTF
- TRBJ1-4 TRBV30 - TGTGCCTGGAGTGGGGACTTCGAAAAACTGTTTTTT CAWSGDFEKLFF
- TRBJ1-1 TRBV7-6 - TGTGCCAGCAGCTTAGAATACAGGCGATTTTTGAACACTGAAGCTTTCTTT CASSLEYRRFLNTEAFF
- TRBJ1-6 TRBV27 - TGTGCCAGCAGTTTGGTCCAGGCGAATTCACCCCTCCACTTT CASSLVQANSPLHF
- TRBJ2-1 TRBV7-9 TRBD2 TGTGCCAGCAGCTCCAGGACTAGCGGGGGACCGTACAATGAGCAGTTCTTC CASSSRTSGGPYNEQFF
- TRBJ2-7 TRBV7-9 - TGTGCCAGCAGCTCGCCGGGACTGGAACCCTACGAGCAGTACTTC CASSSPGLEPYEQYF
- TRBJ2-5 TRBV5-1 - TGCGCCAGCAGCGAAGGGGCCCGCCAAGAGACCCAGTACTTC CASSEGARQETQYF
- TRBJ2-2 TRBV9 - TGTGCCAGCAGCGTAGAAGGGGGAGTCCACACCGGGGAGCTGTTTTTT CASSVEGGVHTGELFF
- TRBJ2-5 TRBV10-3 - TGTGCCATCAGTGAGCCAGGTGTTAAACAAGAGACCCAGTACTTC CAISEPGVKQETQYF
once TRBJ1-4 TRBV2 - TGTGCCAGCAGTGATAGGGGGGGCCCTAATGAAAAACTGTTTTTT CASSDRGGPNEKLFF
- TRBJ2-3 TRBV4-3 - TGCGCCAGCAGCCCAAGGGGGTATGGAGACACAGATACGCAGTATTTT CASSPRGYGDTDTQYF
- TRBJ1-5 TRBV6-2/TRBV6-3 TRBD1 TGTGCCAGCAGTTACCTGGACAGGGGAAGTTTGGGCAATCAGCCCCAGCATTTT CASSYLDRGSLGNQPQHF
once TRBJ2-3 TRBV7-2 TRBD2 TGTGCCAGCAGCTCCCGACTAGCGGTGGATACCGATACGCAGTATTTT CASSSRLAVDTDTQYF
- TRBJ2-2 TRBV9 - TGTGCCAGCAGCACAGACCCAGGGACCGGGGAGCTGTTTTTT CASSTDPGTGELFF
few TRBJ2-7 TRBV2 TRBD2 TGTGCCAGCAGTTTGACTAGCAGGTACGAGCAGTACTTC CASSLTSRYEQYF
- TRBJ2-3 TRBV24-1 TRBD2 TGTGCCACCAGTGAGACCGGACTAGCGGGTGGAGATACGCAGTATTTT CATSETGLAGGDTQYF
- TRBJ1-2 TRBV12-3/TRBV12-4 - TGTGCCAGCAGTTTGGTCCAGGGTCGCTACACCTTC CASSLVQGRYTF
once TRBJ2-5 TRBV10-3 TRBD2 TGTGCCATCAGTGAGTCCCCCGGGGGGGGACAAGAGACCCAGTACTTC CAISESPGGGQETQYF
- TRBJ2-3 TRBV7-3 TRBD2 TGTGCCAGCAGCGCCACTAGCGGGGGGTTGACAGATACGCAGTATTTT CASSATSGGLTDTQYF
- TRBJ2-3 TRBV18 TRBD2 TGTGCCAGCTCAACACTAGCGGCCCCCGCAGATACGCAGTATTTT CASSTLAAPADTQYF
- TRBJ1-5 TRBV5-6 - TGTGCCAGCAGCTTGGCCGGACAGAGCGTTTATCAGCCCCAGCATTTT CASSLAGQSVYQPQHF
- TRBJ1-1 TRBV6-5 - TGTGCCAGCAGTTCCCCTCATACACACAAGAACACTGAAGCTTTCTTT CASSSPHTHKNTEAFF
- TRBJ2-1 TRBV18 TRBD2 TGTGCCAGCTCAGTTACTAGCGGGAGGGCTGAGCAGTTCTTC CASSVTSGRAEQFF
- TRBJ2-2 TRBV10-3 TRBD2 TGTGCCATCAGACCAACTAGCGGGAGGTCCACCGGGGAGCTGTTTTTT CAIRPTSGRSTGELFF
- TRBJ2-3 TRBV4-3 - TGCGCCAGCAGGGCTACCCTAGGCACAGATACGCAGTATTTT CASRATLGTDTQYF
- TRBJ1-1 TRBV2 - TGTGCCAGCACTTTGTGGGGGGGGCACGGCACTGAAGCTTTCTTT CASTLWGGHGTEAFF